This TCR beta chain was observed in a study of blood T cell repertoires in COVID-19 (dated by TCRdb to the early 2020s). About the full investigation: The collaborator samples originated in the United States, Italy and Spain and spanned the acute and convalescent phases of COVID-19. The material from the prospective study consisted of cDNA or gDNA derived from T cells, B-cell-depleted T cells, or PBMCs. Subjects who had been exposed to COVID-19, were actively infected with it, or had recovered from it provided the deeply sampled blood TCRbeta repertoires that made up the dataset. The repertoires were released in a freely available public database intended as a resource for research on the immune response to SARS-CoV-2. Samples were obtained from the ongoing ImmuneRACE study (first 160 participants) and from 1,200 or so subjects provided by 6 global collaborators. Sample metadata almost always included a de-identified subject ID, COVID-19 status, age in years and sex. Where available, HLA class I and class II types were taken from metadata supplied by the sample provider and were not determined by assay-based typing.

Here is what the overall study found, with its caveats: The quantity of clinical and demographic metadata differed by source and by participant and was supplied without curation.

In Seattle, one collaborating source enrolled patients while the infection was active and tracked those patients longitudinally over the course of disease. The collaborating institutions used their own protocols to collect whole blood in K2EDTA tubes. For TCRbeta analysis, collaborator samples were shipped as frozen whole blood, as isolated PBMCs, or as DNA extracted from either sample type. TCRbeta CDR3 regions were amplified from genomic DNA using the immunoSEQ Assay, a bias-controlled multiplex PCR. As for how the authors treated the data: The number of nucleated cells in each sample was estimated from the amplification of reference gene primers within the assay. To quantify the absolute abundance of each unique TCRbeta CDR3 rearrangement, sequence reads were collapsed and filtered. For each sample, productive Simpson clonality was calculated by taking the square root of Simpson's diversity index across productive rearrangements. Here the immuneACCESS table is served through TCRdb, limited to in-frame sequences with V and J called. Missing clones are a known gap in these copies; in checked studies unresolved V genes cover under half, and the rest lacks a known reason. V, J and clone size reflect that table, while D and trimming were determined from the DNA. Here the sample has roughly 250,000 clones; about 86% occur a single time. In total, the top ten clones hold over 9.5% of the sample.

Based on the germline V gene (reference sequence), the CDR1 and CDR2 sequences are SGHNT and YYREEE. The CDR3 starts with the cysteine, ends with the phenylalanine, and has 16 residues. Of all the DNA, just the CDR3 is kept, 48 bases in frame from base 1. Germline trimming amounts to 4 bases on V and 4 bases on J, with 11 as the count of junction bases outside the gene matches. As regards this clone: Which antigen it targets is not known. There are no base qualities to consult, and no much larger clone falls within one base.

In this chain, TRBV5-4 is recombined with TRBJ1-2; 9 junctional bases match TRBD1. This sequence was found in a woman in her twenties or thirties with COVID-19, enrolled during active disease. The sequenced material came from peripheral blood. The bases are TGTGCCAGCAGCCTGACGAGGACAGGGGCCCTCTATGGCTACACCTTC. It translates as CASSLTRTGALYGYTF.